A selection of T cell receptor beta chains follows, all from one sample in a study of CXCR3-negative and CXCR3-positive naive CD8 T cells. TCRdb processed the 5' RACE reads again and assigns one entry to each CDR3 protein, with no DNA. Its clone listing holds some 130,000 distinct CDR3 sequences. The sample taken for sequencing was naive CXCR3+ CD8+ T cells from blood. The origin of the receptors is a human donor in good health. Some clones in this sample may be carry-over from other donors' samples. Both conserved end residues are part of each CDR3. Each record gives: J gene, V gene, CDR3 protein.

J: TRBJ2-5; V: TRBV2; CDR3: CTSSQETSGNEETQYF
J: TRBJ2-5; V: TRBV6-2/TRBV6-3; CDR3: CASSYQGQKEETQYF
J: TRBJ1-5; V: TRBV12-3/TRBV12-4; CDR3: CASSNRDSSNQPQHF
J: TRBJ1-2; V: TRBV27; CDR3: CASSLRGPSNYGYTF
J: TRBJ2-1; V: TRBV12-3/TRBV12-4; CDR3: CASSFPLHFNEQFF
J: TRBJ1-3; V: TRBV28; CDR3: CASSFGQSGNTIYF
J: TRBJ2-7; V: TRBV28; CDR3: CASSTTGSYEQYF
J: TRBJ1-2; V: TRBV7-9; CDR3: CASILVVVSPYGYTF
J: TRBJ1-1; V: TRBV6-2/TRBV6-3; CDR3: CASSDRTGMDTEAFF
J: TRBJ2-7; V: TRBV9; CDR3: CASSSVGTGAYEQYF
J: TRBJ1-2; V: TRBV29-1; CDR3: CSVPGIREYGYTF
J: TRBJ1-2; V: TRBV15; CDR3: CATSRDRTGGEGYTF
J: TRBJ2-5; V: TRBV24-1; CDR3: CATSDPGQGAETQYF
J: TRBJ2-2; V: TRBV4-2; CDR3: CASSQWSAGNTGELFF
J: TRBJ1-1; V: TRBV19; CDR3: CASTIGGHTEAFF
J: TRBJ2-1; V: TRBV28; CDR3: CASTYRILSYNEQFF
J: TRBJ1-5; V: TRBV2; CDR3: CASSAGQGADYQGQPQHF
J: TRBJ2-7; V: TRBV5-6; CDR3: CASSLEGRGAYEQYF
J: TRBJ2-3; V: TRBV12-3/TRBV12-4; CDR3: CASSVYRGRTDTQYF
J: TRBJ2-6; V: TRBV6-5; CDR3: CASSLGANVLTF
J: TRBJ2-3; V: TRBV7-6; CDR3: CASSLGLGRTDTKYF